Described below is a single T cell receptor (beta chain) sequence and its context. Its specific antigen is unknown. No much larger clonotype is one base removed from it; base qualities were not supplied. The data were taken from a study of OX40 agonist ivuxolimab in advanced cancers. Regarding the study in general: Ivuxolimab was a fully human IgG2 agonistic monoclonal antibody targeting the costimulatory receptor OX40 (CD134). Intravenous ivuxolimab was administered to patients every 2 weeks at six dose levels: 0.01, 0.1, 0.3, 1.5, 3 and 10 mg/kg. Of the roughly 53 patients in dose escalation, 19 had hepatocellular carcinoma, about 15 had melanoma, 9 had renal cell carcinoma and 9 had head and neck cancer. In the dose-escalation cohort, 70% to 85% of patients were male, and the mean age was roughly 56 years with a range of 23 to 79. Patients were allowed to have had prior anti-PD-1, anti-PD-L1 or anti-CTLA-4 therapy, and roughly 40% of the dose-escalation patients had been treated with checkpoint inhibitors. Three dose-escalation patients achieved partial responses, one with hepatocellular carcinoma and two with cutaneous melanoma. Peripheral TCRbeta sequencing aimed to test whether ivuxolimab altered TCR sequence diversity and caused clonal T-cell expansion. The paper describes the monotherapy dose-escalation part (N of about 47 patients) of the phase I trial of ivuxolimab.

The study at large found these results: After ivuxolimab, expanded clones were on average more numerous among CD8+ T cells than among CD4+ T cells. At doses of 0.1 to 3.0 mg/kg, clonal expansion of both CD4+ and CD8+ T cells in blood was seen between baseline and week 6. Low levels of normalized T-cell clonal expansion were also seen in some nonresponding patients. The antigen specificity of the peripheral T cells that underwent clonal expansion was not determined. In the 0.1-3.0 mg/kg groups, partial responders had among the lowest normalized peripheral clonal expansion, particularly in CD8+ T cells.

Genomic DNA was isolated from the sorted cells so that the TCRbeta CDR3 region could be sequenced. The immunoSEQ Assay was used to sequence the TCRbeta CDR3 regions. The immuneACCESS repertoire file appears here via TCRdb, limited to in-frame rearrangements. These files lack a portion of the clones; in checked studies, under half of the deficit traces to unresolved V genes, and the cause of the others is not known. This sample gives nearly 50,000 clones in total; around 86% of them show up just once. Jointly, the top ten make up under 2.5% of the sample. V is trimmed back by 4 bases and J by 5 bases, and the junction contains 7 bases that no gene match accounts for. CDR1 and CDR2, looked up from the germline V gene, are SGHAT and FQNNGV. The CDR3 contains 14 residues, cysteine and phenylalanine counted. Only the CDR3 DNA is retained, 42 bases long and in frame from the first base. Patients with a history of autoimmune disease or receiving systemic immunosuppression were excluded from the trial. Peripheral blood for TCR sequencing was collected from all dose cohorts at baseline, on cycle 4 day 1, and on cycle 7 day 1. Samples were obtained from an open-label, multicenter, first-in-human phase I dose-escalation trial of ivuxolimab. Adults with locally advanced or metastatic melanoma, renal cell carcinoma, hepatocellular carcinoma or head and neck squamous cell carcinoma were enrolled in the trial. Before TCR sequencing, CD4+ and CD8+ T cells were separately sorted from peripheral blood.

This clonotype was obtained from an adult with an advanced solid tumor such as melanoma, head and neck, liver or kidney cancer. The chain links TRBV11-2 with TRBJ1-1, with 7 bases aligning to TRBD1. Material: CD4+ or CD8+ T cells sorted from blood, obtained in a trial of the OX40 agonist ivuxolimab. The CDR3 region reads CASSSIQGKTEAFF. The nucleotides read TGTGCCAGCAGCTCGATACAGGGGAAAACTGAAGCTTTCTTT.